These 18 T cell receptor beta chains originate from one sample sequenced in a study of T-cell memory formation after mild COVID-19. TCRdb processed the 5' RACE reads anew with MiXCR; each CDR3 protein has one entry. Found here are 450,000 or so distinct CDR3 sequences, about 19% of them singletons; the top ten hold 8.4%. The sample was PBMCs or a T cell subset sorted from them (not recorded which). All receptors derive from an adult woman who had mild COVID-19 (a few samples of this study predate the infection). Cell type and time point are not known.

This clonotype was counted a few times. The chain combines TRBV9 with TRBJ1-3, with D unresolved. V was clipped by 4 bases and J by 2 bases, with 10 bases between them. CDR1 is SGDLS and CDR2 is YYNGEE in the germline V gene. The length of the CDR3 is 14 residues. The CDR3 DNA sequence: TGTGCCAGCAGCCCCGACGGGGCTGGAAACACCATATATTTT. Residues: CASSPDGAGNTIYF.

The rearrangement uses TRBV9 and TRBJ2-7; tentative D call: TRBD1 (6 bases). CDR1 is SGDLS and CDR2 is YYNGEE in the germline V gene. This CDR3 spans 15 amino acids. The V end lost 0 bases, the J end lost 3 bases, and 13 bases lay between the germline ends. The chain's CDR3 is CASSVAQGLHYEQYF. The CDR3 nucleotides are TGTGCCAGCAGCGTAGCGCAGGGGCTGCACTACGAGCAGTACTTC.

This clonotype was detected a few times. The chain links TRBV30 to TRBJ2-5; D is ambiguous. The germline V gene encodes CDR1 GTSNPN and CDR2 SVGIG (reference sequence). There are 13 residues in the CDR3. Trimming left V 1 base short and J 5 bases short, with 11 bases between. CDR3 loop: CAWSGGFYETQYF. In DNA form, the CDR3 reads TGTGCCTGGAGTGGGGGATTTTATGAGACCCAGTACTTC.

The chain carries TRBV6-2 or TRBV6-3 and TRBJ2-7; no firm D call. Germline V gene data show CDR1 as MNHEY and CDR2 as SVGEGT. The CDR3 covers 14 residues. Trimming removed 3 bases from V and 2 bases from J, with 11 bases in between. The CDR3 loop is CASSYLDPAYEQYF. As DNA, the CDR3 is TGTGCCAGCAGTTATCTGGATCCGGCCTACGAGCAGTACTTC.

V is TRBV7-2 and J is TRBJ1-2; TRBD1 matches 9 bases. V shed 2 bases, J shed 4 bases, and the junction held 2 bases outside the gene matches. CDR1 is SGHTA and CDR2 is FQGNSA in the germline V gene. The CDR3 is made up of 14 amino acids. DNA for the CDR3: TGTGCCAGCAGCTTACCGACAGGGGGCTATGGCTACACCTTC. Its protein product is CASSLPTGGYGYTF. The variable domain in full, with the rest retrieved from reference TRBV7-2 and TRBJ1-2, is GAGVSQSPSNKVTEKGKDVELRCDPISGHTALYWYRQSLGQGLEFLIYFQGNSAPDKSGLPSDRFSAERTGGSVSTLTIQRTQQEDSAVYLCASSLPTGGYGYTFGSGTRLTVV.

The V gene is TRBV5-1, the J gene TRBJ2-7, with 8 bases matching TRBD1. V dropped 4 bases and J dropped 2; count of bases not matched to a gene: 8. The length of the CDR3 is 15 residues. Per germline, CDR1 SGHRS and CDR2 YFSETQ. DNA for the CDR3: TGCGCCAGCAGCCCGGGACAGGTGGGAACCTACGAGCAGTACTTC. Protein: CASSPGQVGTYEQYF. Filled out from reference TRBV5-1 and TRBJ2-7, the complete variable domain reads KAGVTQTPRYLIKTRGQQVTLSCSPISGHRSVSWYQQTPGQGLQFLFEYFSETQRNKGNFPGRFSGRQFSNSRSEMNVSTLELGDSALYLCASSPGQVGTYEQYFGPGTRLTVT.

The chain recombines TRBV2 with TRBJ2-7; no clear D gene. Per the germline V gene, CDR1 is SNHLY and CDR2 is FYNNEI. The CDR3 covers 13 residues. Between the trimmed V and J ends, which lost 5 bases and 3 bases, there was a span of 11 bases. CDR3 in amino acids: CASSFSVSYEQYF. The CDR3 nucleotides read TGTGCCAGCAGTTTCTCGGTGAGCTACGAGCAGTACTTC.

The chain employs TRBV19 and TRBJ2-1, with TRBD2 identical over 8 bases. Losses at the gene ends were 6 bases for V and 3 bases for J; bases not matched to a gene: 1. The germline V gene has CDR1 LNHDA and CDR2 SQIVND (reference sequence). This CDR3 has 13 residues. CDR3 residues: CASRAGVYNEQFF. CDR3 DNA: TGTGCCAGTAGAGCGGGGGTCTACAATGAGCAGTTCTTC.

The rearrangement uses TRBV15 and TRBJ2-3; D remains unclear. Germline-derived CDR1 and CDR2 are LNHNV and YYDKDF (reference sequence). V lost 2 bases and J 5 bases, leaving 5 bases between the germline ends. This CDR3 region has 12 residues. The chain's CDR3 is CATSRQKDTQYF. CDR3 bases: TGTGCCACCAGCAGACAAAAAGATACGCAGTATTTT.

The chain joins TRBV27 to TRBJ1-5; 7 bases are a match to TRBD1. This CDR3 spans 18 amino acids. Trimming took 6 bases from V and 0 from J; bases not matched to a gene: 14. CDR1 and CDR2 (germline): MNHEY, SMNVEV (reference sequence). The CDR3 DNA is TGTGCCAGCAGCCACTCTCCGGGACAGAGATATAGCAATCAGCCCCAGCATTTT. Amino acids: CASSHSPGQRYSNQPQHF.

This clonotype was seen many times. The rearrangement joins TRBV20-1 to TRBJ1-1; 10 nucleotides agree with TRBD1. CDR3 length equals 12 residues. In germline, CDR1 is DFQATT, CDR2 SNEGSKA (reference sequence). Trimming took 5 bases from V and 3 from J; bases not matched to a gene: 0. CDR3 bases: TGCAGTGCTGGACAGGGGGACACTGAAGCTTTCTTT. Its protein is CSAGQGDTEAFF.

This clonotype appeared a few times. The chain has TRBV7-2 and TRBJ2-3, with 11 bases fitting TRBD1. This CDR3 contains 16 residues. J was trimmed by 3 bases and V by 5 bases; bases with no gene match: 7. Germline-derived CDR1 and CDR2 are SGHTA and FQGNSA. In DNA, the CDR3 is TGTGCCAGCAGCCACCGGACAGGGGGCGGGACAGATACGCAGTATTTT. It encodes CASSHRTGGGTDTQYF. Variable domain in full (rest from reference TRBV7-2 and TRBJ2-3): GAGVSQSPSNKVTEKGKDVELRCDPISGHTALYWYRQSLGQGLEFLIYFQGNSAPDKSGLPSDRFSAERTGGSVSTLTIQRTQQEDSAVYLCASSHRTGGGTDTQYFGPGTRLTVL.

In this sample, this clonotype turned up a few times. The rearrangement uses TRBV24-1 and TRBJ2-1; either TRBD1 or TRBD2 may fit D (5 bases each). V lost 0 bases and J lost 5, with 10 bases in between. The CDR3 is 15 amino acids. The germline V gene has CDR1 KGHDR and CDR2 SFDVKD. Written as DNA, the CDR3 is TGTGCCACCAGTGATTTGGGGACCGCAAACAATGAGCAGTTCTTC. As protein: CATSDLGTANNEQFF.

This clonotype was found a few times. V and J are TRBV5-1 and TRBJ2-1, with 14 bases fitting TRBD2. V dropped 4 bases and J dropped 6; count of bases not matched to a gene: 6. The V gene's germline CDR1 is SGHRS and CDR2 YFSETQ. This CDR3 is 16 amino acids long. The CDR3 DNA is TGCGCCAGCAGCCCGGCGGGACTAGCGGGAGTCAATGAGCAGTTCTTC. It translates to CASSPAGLAGVNEQFF.

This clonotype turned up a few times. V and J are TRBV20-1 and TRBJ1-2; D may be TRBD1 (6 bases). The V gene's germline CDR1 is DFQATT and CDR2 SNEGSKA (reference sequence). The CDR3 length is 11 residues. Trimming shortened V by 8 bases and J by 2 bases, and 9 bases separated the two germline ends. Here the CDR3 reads CSPRGNYGYTF. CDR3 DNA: TGCAGTCCCAGGGGCAACTATGGCTACACCTTC.

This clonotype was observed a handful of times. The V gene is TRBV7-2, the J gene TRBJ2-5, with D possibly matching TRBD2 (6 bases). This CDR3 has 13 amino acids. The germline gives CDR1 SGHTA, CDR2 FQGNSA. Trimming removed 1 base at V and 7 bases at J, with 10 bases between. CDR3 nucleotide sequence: TGTGCCAGCAGCTTAGGGGCAGCGGGGACCCAGTACTTC. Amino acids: CASSLGAAGTQYF.

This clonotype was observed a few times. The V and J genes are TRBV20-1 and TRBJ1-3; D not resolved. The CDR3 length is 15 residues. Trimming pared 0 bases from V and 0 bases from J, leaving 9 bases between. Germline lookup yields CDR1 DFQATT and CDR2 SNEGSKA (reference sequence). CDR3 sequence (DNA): TGCAGTGCTAGAGAGTTTGGTGACTCTGGAAACACCATATATTTT. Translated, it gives CSAREFGDSGNTIYF.

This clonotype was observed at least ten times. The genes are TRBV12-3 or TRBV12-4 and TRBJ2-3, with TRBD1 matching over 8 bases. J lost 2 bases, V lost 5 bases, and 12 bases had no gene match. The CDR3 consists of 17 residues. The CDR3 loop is CASSVSTTGDFTDTQYF. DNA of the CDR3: TGTGCCAGCAGTGTTTCCACGACAGGGGATTTCACAGATACGCAGTATTTT.